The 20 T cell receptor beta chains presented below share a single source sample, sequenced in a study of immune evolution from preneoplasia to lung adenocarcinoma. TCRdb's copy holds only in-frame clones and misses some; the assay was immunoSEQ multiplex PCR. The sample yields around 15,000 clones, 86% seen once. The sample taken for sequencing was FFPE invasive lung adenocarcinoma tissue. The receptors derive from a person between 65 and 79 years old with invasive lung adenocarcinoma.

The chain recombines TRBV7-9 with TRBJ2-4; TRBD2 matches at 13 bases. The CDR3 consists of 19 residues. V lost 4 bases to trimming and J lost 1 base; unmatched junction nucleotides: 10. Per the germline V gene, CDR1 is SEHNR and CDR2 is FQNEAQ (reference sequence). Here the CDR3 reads CASSSEGLAGSMAKNIQYF. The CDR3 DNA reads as TGTGCCAGCAGCTCTGAGGGACTAGCGGGATCTATGGCCAAAAACATTCAGTACTTC.

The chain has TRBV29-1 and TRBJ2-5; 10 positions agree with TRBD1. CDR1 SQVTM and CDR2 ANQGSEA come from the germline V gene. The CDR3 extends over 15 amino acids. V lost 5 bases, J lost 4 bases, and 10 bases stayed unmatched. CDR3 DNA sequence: TGCAGCGTTCCACTGCCCGGGACAGGGGCAGAGACCCAGTACTTC. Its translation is CSVPLPGTGAETQYF.

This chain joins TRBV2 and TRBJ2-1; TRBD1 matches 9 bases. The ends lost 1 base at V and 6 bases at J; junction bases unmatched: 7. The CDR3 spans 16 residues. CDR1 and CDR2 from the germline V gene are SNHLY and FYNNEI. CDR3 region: CASSEGGTGGFNEQFF. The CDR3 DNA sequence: TGTGCCAGCAGTGAAGGGGGAACAGGGGGCTTCAATGAGCAGTTCTTC.

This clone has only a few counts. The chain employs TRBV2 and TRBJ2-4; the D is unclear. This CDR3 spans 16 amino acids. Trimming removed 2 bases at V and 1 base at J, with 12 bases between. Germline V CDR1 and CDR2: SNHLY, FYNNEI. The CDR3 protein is CASSERAAFAKNIQYF. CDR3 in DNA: TGTGCCAGCAGTGAAAGGGCGGCCTTTGCCAAAAACATTCAGTACTTC.

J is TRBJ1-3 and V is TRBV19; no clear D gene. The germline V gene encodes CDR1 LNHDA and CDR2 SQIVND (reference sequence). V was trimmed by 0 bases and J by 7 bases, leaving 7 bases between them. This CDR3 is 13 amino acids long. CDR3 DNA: TGTGCCAGTAGTATAGATGGATGGAACACCATATATTTT. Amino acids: CASSIDGWNTIYF.

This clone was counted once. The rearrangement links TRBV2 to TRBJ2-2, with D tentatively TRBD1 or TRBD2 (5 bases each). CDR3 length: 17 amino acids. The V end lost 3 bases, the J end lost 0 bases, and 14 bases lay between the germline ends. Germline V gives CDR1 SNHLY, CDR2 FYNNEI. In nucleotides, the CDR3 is TGTGCCAGCAGTGATTCCCGGGGACCCTCGAACACCGGGGAGCTGTTTTTT. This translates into CASSDSRGPSNTGELFF.

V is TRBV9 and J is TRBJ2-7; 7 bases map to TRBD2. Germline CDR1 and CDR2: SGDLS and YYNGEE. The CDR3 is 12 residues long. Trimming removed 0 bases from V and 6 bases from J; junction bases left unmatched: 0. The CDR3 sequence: CASSVGEGEQYF. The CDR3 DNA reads TGTGCCAGCAGCGTAGGGGAGGGCGAGCAGTACTTC.

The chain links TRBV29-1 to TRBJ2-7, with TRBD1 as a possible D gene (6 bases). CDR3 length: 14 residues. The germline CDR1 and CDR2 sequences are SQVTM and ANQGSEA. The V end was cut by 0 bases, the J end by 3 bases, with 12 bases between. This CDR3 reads CSVEDGDTYYEQYF. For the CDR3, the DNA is TGCAGCGTTGAAGATGGGGACACCTACTACGAGCAGTACTTC.

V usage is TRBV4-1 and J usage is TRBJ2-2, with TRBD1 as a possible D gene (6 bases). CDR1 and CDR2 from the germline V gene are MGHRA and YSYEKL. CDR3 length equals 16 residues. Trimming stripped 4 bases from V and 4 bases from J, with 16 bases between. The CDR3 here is CASSRGMEGGTGELFF. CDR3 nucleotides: TGCGCCAGCAGCCGCGGCATGGAAGGGGGCACCGGGGAGCTGTTTTTT.

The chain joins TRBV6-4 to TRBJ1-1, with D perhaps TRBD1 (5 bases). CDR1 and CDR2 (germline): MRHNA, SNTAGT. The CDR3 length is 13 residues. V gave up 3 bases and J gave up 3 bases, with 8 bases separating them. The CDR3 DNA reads TGTGCCAGCAGTGAGGGGCGCGACACTGAAGCTTTCTTT. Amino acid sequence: CASSEGRDTEAFF.

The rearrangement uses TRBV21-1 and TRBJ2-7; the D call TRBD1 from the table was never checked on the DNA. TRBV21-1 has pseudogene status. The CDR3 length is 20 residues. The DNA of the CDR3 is TGTGCCAGCAGCCCCCGACGGGACAGGGGAACCCACATACAAACTTACGAGCAGTACTTC. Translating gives CASSPRRDRGTHIQTYEQYF.

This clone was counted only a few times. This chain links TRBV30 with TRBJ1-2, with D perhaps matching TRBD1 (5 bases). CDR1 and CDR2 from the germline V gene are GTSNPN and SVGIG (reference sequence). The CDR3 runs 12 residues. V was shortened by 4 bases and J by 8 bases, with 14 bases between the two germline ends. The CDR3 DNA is TGTGCCTGGAAACCCGACAGTTGGGGCTACACCTTC. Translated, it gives CAWKPDSWGYTF.

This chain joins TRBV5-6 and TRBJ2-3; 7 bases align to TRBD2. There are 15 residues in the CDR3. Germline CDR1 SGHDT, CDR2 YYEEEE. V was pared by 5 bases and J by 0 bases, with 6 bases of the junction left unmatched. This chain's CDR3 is CASSLSGDSTDTQYF. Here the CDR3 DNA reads TGTGCCAGCAGTCTGAGCGGGGATAGCACAGATACGCAGTATTTT. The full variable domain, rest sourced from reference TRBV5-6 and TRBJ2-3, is DAGVTQSPTHLIKTRGQQVTLRCSPKSGHDTVSWYQQALGQGPQFIFQYYEEEERQRGNFPDRFSGHQFPNYSSELNVNALLLGDSALYLCASSLSGDSTDTQYFGPGTRLTVL.

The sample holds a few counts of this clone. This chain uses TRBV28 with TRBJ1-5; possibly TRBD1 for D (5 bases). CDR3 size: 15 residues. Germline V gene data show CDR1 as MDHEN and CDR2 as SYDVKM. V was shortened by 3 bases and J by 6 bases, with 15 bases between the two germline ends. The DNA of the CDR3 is TGTGCCAGCAGTTTGTCCGGGACGCCGAGTCAGCCCCAGCATTTT. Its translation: CASSLSGTPSQPQHF.

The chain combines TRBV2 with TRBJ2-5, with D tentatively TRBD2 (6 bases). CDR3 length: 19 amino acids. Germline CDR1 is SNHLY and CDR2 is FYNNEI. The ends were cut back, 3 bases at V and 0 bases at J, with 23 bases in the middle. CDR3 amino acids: CASSEMKKAAGSYQETQYF. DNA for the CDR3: TGTGCCAGCAGTGAGATGAAAAAAGCGGCGGGGTCGTACCAAGAGACCCAGTACTTC.

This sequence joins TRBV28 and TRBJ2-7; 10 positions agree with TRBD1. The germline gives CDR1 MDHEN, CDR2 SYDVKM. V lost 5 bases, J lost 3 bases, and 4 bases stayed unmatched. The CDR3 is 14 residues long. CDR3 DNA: TGTGCCAGCAGTCAGACAGGGGGCAACTACGAGCAGTACTTC. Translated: CASSQTGGNYEQYF.

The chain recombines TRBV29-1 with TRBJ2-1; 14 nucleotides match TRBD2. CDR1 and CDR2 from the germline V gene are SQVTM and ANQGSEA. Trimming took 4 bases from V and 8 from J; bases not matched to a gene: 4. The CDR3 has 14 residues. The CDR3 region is CSVGPGLAGDEQFF. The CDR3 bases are TGCAGCGTTGGTCCGGGACTAGCGGGAGATGAGCAGTTCTTC.

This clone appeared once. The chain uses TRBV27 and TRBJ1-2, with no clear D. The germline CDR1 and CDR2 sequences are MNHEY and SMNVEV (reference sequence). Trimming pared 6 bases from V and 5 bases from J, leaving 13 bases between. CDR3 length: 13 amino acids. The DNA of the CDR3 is TGTGCCAGCAGCCCGTTGGGGAGGTATGGCTACACCTTC. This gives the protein CASSPLGRYGYTF.

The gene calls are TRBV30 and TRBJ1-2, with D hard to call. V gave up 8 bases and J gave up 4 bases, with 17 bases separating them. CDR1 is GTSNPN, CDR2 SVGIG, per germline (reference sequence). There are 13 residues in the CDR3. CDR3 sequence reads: CAIGRAVAYGYTF. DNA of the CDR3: TGTGCCATAGGGCGGGCGGTAGCCTATGGCTACACCTTC.

CDR3 DNA sequence: TGTGCCAGTATTAGGCTGAACACTGAAGCTTTCTTT. Encoded protein: CASIRLNTEAFF. The chain couples TRBV19 to TRBJ1-1; D is ambiguous. This CDR3 contains 12 residues. V was cut by 7 bases and J by 0 bases, with 6 bases left in between. The germline V gene encodes CDR1 LNHDA and CDR2 SQIVND (reference sequence).